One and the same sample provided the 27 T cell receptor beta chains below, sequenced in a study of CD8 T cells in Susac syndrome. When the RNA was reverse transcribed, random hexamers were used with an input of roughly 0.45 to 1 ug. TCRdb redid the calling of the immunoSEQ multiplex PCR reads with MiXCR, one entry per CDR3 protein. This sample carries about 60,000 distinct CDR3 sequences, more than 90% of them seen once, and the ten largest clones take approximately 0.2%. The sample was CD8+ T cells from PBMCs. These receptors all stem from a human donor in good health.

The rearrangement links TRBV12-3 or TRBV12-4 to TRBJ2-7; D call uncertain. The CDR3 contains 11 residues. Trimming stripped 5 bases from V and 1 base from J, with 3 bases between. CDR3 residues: CASSQSYEQYF. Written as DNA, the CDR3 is TGTGCCAGCAGTCAGTCCTACGAGCAGTACTTC.

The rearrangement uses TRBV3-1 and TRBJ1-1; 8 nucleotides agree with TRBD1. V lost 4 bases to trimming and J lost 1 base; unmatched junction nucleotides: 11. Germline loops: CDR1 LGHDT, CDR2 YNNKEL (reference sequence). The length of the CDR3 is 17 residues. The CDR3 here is CASSPRTGWGKNTEAFF. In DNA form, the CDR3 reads TGTGCCAGCAGCCCACGGACAGGGTGGGGTAAGAACACTGAAGCTTTCTTT.

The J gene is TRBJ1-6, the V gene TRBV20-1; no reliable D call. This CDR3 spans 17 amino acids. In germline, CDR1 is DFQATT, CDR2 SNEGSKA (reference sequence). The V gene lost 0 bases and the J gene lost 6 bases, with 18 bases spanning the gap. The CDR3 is CSARDPALMGSNSPLHF. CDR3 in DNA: TGCAGTGCTAGAGATCCCGCACTTATGGGGAGTAATTCACCCCTCCACTTT.

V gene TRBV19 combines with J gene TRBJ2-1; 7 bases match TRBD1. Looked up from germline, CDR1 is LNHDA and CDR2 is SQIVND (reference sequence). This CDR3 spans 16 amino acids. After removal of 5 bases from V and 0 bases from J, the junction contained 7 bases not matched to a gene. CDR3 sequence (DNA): TGTGCCAGTAGTCACAGGGGCCCAGCCTCCTACAATGAGCAGTTCTTC. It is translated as CASSHRGPASYNEQFF.

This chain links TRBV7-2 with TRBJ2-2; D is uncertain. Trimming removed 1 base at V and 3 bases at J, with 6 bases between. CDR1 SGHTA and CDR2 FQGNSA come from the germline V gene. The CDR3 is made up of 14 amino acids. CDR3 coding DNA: TGTGCCAGCAGCTTAGGGGGTTACACCGGGGAGCTGTTTTTT. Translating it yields CASSLGGYTGELFF.

This CDR3 is CAISESLGAREAFF. CDR3 DNA: TGTGCCATCAGTGAATCATTAGGAGCTCGGGAAGCTTTCTTT. The rearrangement joins TRBV10-3 to TRBJ1-1; no reliable D call. CDR1 and CDR2 from the germline V gene are ENHRY and SYGVKD. CDR3 length equals 14 residues. The V and J ends lost 3 bases and 8 bases respectively, with 16 bases between them.

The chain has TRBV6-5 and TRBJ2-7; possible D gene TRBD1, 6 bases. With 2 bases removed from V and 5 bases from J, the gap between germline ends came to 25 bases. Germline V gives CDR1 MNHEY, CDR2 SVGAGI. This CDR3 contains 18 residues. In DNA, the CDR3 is TGTGCCAGCAGTTACCAGGGCGACGCGGGTGGGGGCCGGGACGAGCAGTACTTC. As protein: CASSYQGDAGGGRDEQYF.

In DNA form, the CDR3 reads TGTGCCAGCAGCCAAGTCAACATCGGGGCCTATGGCTACACCTTC. Translating gives CASSQVNIGAYGYTF. The V gene is TRBV3-1, the J gene TRBJ1-2, with D perhaps matching TRBD1 (5 bases). Trimming removed 1 base from V and 4 bases from J, with 13 bases in between. There are 15 residues in the CDR3. CDR1 and CDR2 (germline): LGHDT, YNNKEL (reference sequence). Together with reference TRBV3-1 and TRBJ1-2, the CDR3 gives the full variable domain: DTAVSQTPKYLVTQMGNDKSIKCEQNLGHDTMYWYKQDSKKFLKIMFSYNNKELIINETVPNRFSPKSPDKAHLNLHINSLELGDSAVYFCASSQVNIGAYGYTFGSGTRLTVV.

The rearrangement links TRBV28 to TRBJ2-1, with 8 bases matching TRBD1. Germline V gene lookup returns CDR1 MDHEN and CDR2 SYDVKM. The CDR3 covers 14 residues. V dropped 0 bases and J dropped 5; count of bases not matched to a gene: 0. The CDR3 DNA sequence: TGTGCCAGCAGTTTATGGACAGGGGACAATGAGCAGTTCTTC. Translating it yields CASSLWTGDNEQFF.

DNA for the CDR3: TGTGCCAGCAGTTTAGAGCCGGTTTCCTACGAGCAGTACTTC. Translating gives CASSLEPVSYEQYF. The chain has TRBV27 and TRBJ2-7; D call uncertain. V lost 2 bases and J lost 1, with 9 bases in between. The CDR3 contains 14 residues. Germline V gives CDR1 MNHEY, CDR2 SMNVEV (reference sequence).

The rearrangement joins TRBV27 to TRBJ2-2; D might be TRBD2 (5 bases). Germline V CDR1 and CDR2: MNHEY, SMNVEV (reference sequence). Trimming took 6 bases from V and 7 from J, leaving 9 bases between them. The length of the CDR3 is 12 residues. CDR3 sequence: CASRRENGELFF. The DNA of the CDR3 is TGTGCCAGCAGAAGGGAGAACGGGGAGCTGTTTTTT.

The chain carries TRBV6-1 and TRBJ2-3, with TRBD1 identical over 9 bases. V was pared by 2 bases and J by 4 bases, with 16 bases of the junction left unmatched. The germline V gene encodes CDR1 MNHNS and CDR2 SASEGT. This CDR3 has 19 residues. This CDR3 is CASSEQDIPGTGLADTQYF. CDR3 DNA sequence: TGTGCCAGCAGTGAACAAGATATCCCCGGGACAGGGTTAGCAGATACGCAGTATTTT.

The chain's CDR3 is CASSWAEVGELFF. In DNA form, the CDR3 reads TGTGCCAGCAGCTGGGCCGAGGTCGGGGAGCTGTTTTTT. The chain has TRBV5-6 and TRBJ2-2; D is unresolved. The V gene's germline CDR1 is SGHDT and CDR2 YYEEEE. This CDR3 is built from 13 residues. The V gene lost 3 bases and the J gene lost 7 bases, with 10 bases spanning the gap.

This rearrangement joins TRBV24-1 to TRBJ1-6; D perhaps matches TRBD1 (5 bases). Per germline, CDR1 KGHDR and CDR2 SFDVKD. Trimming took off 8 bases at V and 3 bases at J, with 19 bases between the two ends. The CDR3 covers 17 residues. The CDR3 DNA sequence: TGTGCCACCAACCAGGCGGGGGATTACATCTATAATTCACCCCTCCACTTT. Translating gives CATNQAGDYIYNSPLHF.

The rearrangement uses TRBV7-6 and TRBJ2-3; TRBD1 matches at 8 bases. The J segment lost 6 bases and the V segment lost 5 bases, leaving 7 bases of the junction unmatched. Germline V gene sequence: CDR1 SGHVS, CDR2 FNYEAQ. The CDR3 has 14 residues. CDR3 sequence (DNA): TGTGCCAGCAGCCCCCAGGGGGCGTACGATACGCAGTATTTT. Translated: CASSPQGAYDTQYF. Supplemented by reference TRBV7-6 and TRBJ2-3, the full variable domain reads GAGVSQSPRYKVTKRGQDVALRCDPISGHVSLYWYRQALGQGPEFLTYFNYEAQQDKSGLPNDRFSAERPEGSISTLTIQRTEQRDSAMYRCASSPQGAYDTQYFGPGTRLTVL.

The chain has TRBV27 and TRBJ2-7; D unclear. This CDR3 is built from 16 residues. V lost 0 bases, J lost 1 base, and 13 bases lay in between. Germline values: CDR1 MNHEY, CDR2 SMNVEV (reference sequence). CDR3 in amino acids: CASSLSSGETSYEQYF. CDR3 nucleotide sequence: TGTGCCAGCAGTTTATCATCTGGGGAAACGTCCTACGAGCAGTACTTC.

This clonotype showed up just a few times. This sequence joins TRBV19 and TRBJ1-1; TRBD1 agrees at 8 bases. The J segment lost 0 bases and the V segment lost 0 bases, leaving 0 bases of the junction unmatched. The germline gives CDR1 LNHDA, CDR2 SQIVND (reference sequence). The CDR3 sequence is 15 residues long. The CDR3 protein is CASSIEDRVNTEAFF. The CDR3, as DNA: TGTGCCAGTAGTATAGAGGACAGGGTGAACACTGAAGCTTTCTTT. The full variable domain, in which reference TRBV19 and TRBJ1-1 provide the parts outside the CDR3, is DGGITQSPKYLFRKEGQNVTLSCEQNLNHDAMYWYRQDPGQGLRLIYYSQIVNDFQKGDIAEGYSVSREKKESFPLTVTSAQKNPTAFYLCASSIEDRVNTEAFFGQGTRLTVV.

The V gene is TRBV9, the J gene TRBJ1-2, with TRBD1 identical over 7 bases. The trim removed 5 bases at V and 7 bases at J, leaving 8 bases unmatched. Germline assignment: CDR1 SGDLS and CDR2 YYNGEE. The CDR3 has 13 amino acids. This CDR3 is CASRVSAGGGYTF. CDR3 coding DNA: TGTGCCAGCAGGGTGAGCGCAGGGGGTGGCTACACCTTC.

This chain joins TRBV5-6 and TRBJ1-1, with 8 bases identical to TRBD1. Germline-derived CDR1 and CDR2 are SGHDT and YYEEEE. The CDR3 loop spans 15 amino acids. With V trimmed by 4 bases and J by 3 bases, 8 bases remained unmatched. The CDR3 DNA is TGTGCCAGCAGCGTAATGACAGGGGTCGACACTGAAGCTTTCTTT. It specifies CASSVMTGVDTEAFF.

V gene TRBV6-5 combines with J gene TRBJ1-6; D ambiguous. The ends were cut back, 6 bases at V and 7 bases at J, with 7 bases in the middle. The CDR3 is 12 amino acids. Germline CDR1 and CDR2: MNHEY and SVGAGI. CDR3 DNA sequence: TGTGCCAGCAGAGACCCGAATTCACCCCTCCACTTT. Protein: CASRDPNSPLHF.

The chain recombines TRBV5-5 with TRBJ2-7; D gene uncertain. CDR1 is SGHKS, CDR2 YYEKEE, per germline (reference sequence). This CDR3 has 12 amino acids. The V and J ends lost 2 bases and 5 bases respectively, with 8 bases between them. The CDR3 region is CASSFLGNEQYF. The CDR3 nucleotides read TGTGCCAGCAGCTTCCTGGGTAACGAGCAGTACTTC. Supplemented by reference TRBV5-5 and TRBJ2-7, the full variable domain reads DAGVTQSPTHLIKTRGQQVTLRCSPISGHKSVSWYQQVLGQGPQFIFQYYEKEERGRGNFPDRFSARQFPNYSSELNVNALLLGDSALYLCASSFLGNEQYFGPGTRLTVT.

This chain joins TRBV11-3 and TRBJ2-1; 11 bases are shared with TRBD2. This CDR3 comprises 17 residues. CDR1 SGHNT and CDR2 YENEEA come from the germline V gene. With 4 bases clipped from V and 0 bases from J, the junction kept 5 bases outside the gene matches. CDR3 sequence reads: CASSSTSGESSYNEQFF. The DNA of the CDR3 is TGTGCCAGCAGCTCGACTAGCGGGGAAAGCTCCTACAATGAGCAGTTCTTC.

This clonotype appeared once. CDR3 nucleotide sequence: TGTGCCAGCAGTTATTTCGGGGATAAGGAGTTCTTC. Protein product: CASSYFGDKEFF. J is TRBJ2-1 and V is TRBV6-5, with D tentatively TRBD2 (5 bases). CDR1 is MNHEY, CDR2 SVGAGI, per germline. The CDR3 runs 12 residues. Trimming left V 3 bases short and J 14 bases short, with 14 bases between.

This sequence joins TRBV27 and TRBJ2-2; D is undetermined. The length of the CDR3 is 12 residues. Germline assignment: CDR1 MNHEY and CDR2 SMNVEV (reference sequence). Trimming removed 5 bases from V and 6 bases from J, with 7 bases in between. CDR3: CASSPPSGELFF. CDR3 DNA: TGTGCCAGCAGTCCCCCCTCCGGGGAGCTGTTTTTT.

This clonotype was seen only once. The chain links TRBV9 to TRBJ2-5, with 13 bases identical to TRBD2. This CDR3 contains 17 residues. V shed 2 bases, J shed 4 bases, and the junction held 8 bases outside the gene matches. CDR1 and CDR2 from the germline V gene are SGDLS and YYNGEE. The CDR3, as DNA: TGTGCCAGCAGCGTCGGGACTAGCGGGGAGGAAGGAGAGACCCAGTACTTC. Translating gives CASSVGTSGEEGETQYF.

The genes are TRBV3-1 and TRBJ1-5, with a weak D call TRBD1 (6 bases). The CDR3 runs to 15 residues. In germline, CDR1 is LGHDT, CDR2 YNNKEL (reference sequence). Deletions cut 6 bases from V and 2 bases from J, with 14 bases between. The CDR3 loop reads CASSRGGARNQPQHF. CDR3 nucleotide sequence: TGTGCCAGCAGTCGGGGGGGGGCACGCAATCAGCCCCAGCATTTT.

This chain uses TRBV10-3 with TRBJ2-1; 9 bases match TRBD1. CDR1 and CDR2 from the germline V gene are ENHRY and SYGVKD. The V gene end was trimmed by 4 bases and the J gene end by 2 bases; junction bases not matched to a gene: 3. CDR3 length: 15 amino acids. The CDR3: CAISGRDRAYNEQFF. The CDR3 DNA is TGTGCCATCAGTGGCCGGGACAGGGCCTACAATGAGCAGTTCTTC.